What follows is one T cell receptor beta chain and its context. The antigen is undetermined. This sample also contains other DNA sequences that code for the same CDR3. This record belongs to a study of shared clonotypes between healthy human individuals. Whole-study results and caveats: The expectation was that sequencing depth would affect clonotype sharing among donors.

The ends were cut back, 1 base at V and 4 bases at J, with 11 bases in the middle. CDR1 is GTSNPN, CDR2 SVGIG, per germline (reference sequence). The CDR3 runs to 14 residues. Repertoires were generated with immunoSEQ multiplex PCR, while TCRdb's copy carries only in-frame clones and drops some. Of approximately 2.5 million clones in the sample, approximately 94% were seen once. The receptor's source is a man between 18 and 35 years old in good health. Sequencing used naive CD4+ T cells sorted from blood. The subset here: CD45RA+ positively selected. The rearrangement uses TRBV30 and TRBJ1-5, with a possible D match to TRBD1 (5 bases). CDR3 DNA sequence: TGTGCCTGGAGTGCCGGACAACCGAATCAGCCCCAGCATTTT. Amino acids: CAWSAGQPNQPQHF. The whole variable domain, filled in from reference TRBV30 and TRBJ1-5, reads SQTIHQWPATLVQPVGSPLSLECTVEGTSNPNLYWYRQAAGRGLQLLFYSVGIGQISSEVPQNLSASRPQDRQFILSSKKLLLSDSGFYLCAWSAGQPNQPQHFGDGTRLSIL.